The 21 T cell receptor beta chains below were found in one sample sequenced in a study of blood T cell repertoires in COVID-19. Profiled with immunoSEQ multiplex PCR; TCRdb holds only in-frame clones, not every one. The data hold about 270,000 clones, with roughly 85% observed a single time. Sequenced material: peripheral blood. These receptors were collected from a woman younger than 35 with acute or convalescent COVID-19.

The chain is built from TRBV4-1 and TRBJ1-1; 11 positions agree with TRBD1. V shed 0 bases and J 4 bases; nucleotides not matched to a gene: 13. The CDR3 runs 19 residues. The V gene's germline CDR1 is MGHRA and CDR2 YSYEKL. The CDR3 bases are TGCGCCAGCAGCCAAGAAGGGAGGACAGGGGGCGTTTGGGGCACTGAAGCTTTCTTT. Its protein is CASSQEGRTGGVWGTEAFF.

This clone was found many times. V usage is TRBV19 and J usage is TRBJ1-2; 9 bases are a match to TRBD1. The CDR3 loop spans 17 amino acids. The V gene end was trimmed by 0 bases and the J gene end by 4 bases; junction bases not matched to a gene: 9. The germline V gene has CDR1 LNHDA and CDR2 SQIVND (reference sequence). In DNA, the CDR3 is TGTGCCAGTAGTATAGAACCCAACAGGGGGCTCGGCTATGGCTACACCTTC. Translation gives CASSIEPNRGLGYGYTF.

CDR3 loop: CATTDRARIRETQYF. CDR3 coding DNA: TGTGCCACCACGGACAGGGCGAGGATTCGGGAGACCCAGTACTTC. This chain joins TRBV2 and TRBJ2-5, with 8 bases lining up with TRBD1. CDR1 and CDR2 from the germline V gene are SNHLY and FYNNEI. The CDR3 has 15 residues. Trimming at V came to 10 bases and at J to 5 bases, leaving 15 bases not matched to a gene.

The J gene is TRBJ2-7, the V gene TRBV11-2; D might be TRBD2 (6 bases). CDR1 and CDR2 (germline): SGHAT, FQNNGV. Trimming took off 0 bases at V and 6 bases at J, with 15 bases between the two ends. This CDR3 has 15 amino acids. CDR3 sequence (DNA): TGTGCCAGCAGCTTAGATTTGAGGGAGCGGGTCGAGCAGTACTTC. This translates into CASSLDLRERVEQYF.

This sequence joins TRBV2 and TRBJ1-2; the match to TRBD1 covers 9 bases. V gave up 5 bases and J gave up 4 bases; unmatched junction bases: 5. Germline V lookup: CDR1 SNHLY, CDR2 FYNNEI. The CDR3 consists of 14 residues. The CDR3 sequence: CASSYTGGSYGYTF. The CDR3 bases are TGTGCCAGCAGTTATACAGGGGGCAGCTATGGCTACACCTTC.

The gene calls are TRBV11-3 and TRBJ2-1, with 15 bases lining up with TRBD2. The CDR3 covers 16 residues. Trimming removed 1 base from V and 9 bases from J; junction bases left unmatched: 4. Germline CDR1 SGHNT, CDR2 YENEEA. In nucleotides, the CDR3 is TGTGCCAGCAGCTTAGGAGGACTAGCGGGAGGGCCTGAGCAGTTCTTC. Its translation: CASSLGGLAGGPEQFF. Full variable domain (remainder filled in from reference TRBV11-3 and TRBJ2-1): EAGVVQSPRYKIIEKKQPVAFWCNPISGHNTLYWYLQNLGQGPELLIRYENEEAVDDSQLPKDRFSAERLKGVDSTLKIQPAELGDSAVYLCASSLGGLAGGPEQFFGPGTRLTVL.

The chain recombines TRBV10-3 with TRBJ2-3, with 10 bases identical to TRBD1. The ends lost 11 bases at V and 5 bases at J; junction bases unmatched: 13. The CDR3 runs 15 residues. In germline, CDR1 is ENHRY, CDR2 SYGVKD. The DNA for the CDR3 is TGTGCCGCGAGCGTCGGGACAGGGGTTTTAGATACGCAGTATTTT. Translating gives CAASVGTGVLDTQYF.

The rearrangement uses TRBV7-2 and TRBJ2-2; D gene uncertain. The CDR3 sequence is 18 residues long. Trimming took 2 bases from V and 0 from J, leaving 16 bases between them. CDR1 SGHTA and CDR2 FQGNSA come from the germline V gene. The CDR3, as DNA: TGTGCCAGCAGCTTACGCCATTTGCGGAAGACGAACACCGGGGAGCTGTTTTTT. Amino acids: CASSLRHLRKTNTGELFF.

The rearrangement links TRBV10-3 to TRBJ1-2; D not resolved. V was clipped by 1 base and J by 0 bases, with 9 bases between them. CDR1 is ENHRY, CDR2 SYGVKD, per germline. This CDR3 has 15 amino acids. CDR3: CAISEWASTNYGYTF. DNA for the CDR3: TGTGCCATCAGTGAGTGGGCGTCGACTAACTATGGCTACACCTTC.

The J gene is TRBJ1-6, the V gene TRBV2; tentatively, D is TRBD1 (6 bases). Per the germline V gene, CDR1 is SNHLY and CDR2 is FYNNEI. The germline V and J ends were trimmed by 6 bases and 6 bases, with 12 bases remaining between them. CDR3 length equals 14 residues. CDR3 protein: CASSWTETNSPLHF. CDR3 coding DNA: TGTGCCAGCAGCTGGACAGAAACTAATTCACCCCTCCACTTT.

This chain connects TRBV3-1 (or the pseudogene TRBV3-2) to TRBJ1-2; 10 nucleotides align to TRBD1. From germline, CDR1 is LGHDT and CDR2 YNNKEL (reference sequence). The CDR3 length is 14 residues. The V and J ends lost 1 base and 5 bases, in that order; junction bases with no gene match: 1. DNA of the CDR3: TGTGCCAGCAGCCAAGGACAGGGGGCATATGGCTACACCTTC. It is translated as CASSQGQGAYGYTF.

This clone is a singleton in its sample. The chain has TRBV5-1 and TRBJ1-5; D gene ambiguous. Trimming took off 2 bases at V and 3 bases at J, with 12 bases between the two ends. The CDR3 extends over 15 amino acids. From germline, CDR1 is SGHRS and CDR2 YFSETQ. The CDR3 region has the DNA TGCGCCAGCAGCTTCGACGCAGGCCTCAATCAGCCCCAGCATTTT. Its translation: CASSFDAGLNQPQHF.

J is TRBJ1-2 and V is TRBV10-2; D uncertain. This CDR3 is 14 amino acids long. The V and J ends lost 3 bases and 4 bases respectively, with 12 bases between them. CDR1 is WSHSY, CDR2 SAAADI, per germline. DNA of the CDR3: TGCGCCAGCAGTGACTCAGGTGACCGCTATGGCTACACCTTC. Its protein product is CASSDSGDRYGYTF.

This clone was observed a single time. At the DNA level, this CDR3 is encoded by other sequences in the same sample as well. DNA of the CDR3: TGTGCCAGCAGTTACCGGGGGAGCTCCTACGAGCAGTACTTC. It is translated as CASSYRGSSYEQYF. The gene calls are TRBV6-5 and TRBJ2-7, with D possibly matching TRBD2 (6 bases). Germline values: CDR1 MNHEY, CDR2 SVGAGI. The CDR3 sequence is 14 residues long. V lost 2 bases to trimming and J lost 0 bases, with 8 bases between them.

In this sample, this clone turned up once. The chain uses TRBV6-5 and TRBJ2-7; a possible D gene is TRBD2 (6 bases). The CDR3 contains 16 residues. CDR1 and CDR2 from the germline V gene are MNHEY and SVGAGI. V shed 0 bases and J shed 4 bases, with 16 bases lying between them. The CDR3 DNA follows: TGTGCCAGCAGTTACTCGGGTACGGGAGTAGGGTACGAGCAGTACTTC. Translated, it gives CASSYSGTGVGYEQYF.

The rearrangement joins TRBV21-1 to TRBJ2-1; the table assigns TRBD1, which was not confirmed against the DNA. TRBV21-1 is assigned pseudogene status. The CDR3 consists of 21 residues. In nucleotides, the CDR3 is TGTGCCAGCAGCAAAGAGGGAGACAGGGGGCGAGCGGGAGAAATCTACAATGAGCAGTTCTTC. Residues: CASSKEGDRGRAGEIYNEQFF.

This sequence joins TRBV7-9 and TRBJ1-2; 10 nucleotides agree with TRBD1. J lost 7 bases, V lost 5 bases, and 10 bases had no gene match. This CDR3 has 15 amino acids. The V gene's germline CDR1 is SEHNR and CDR2 FQNEAQ (reference sequence). In DNA, the CDR3 is TGTGCCAGCAGCCCCCCCGGGACAGGGGTCGTTGGCTACACCTTC. Translation: CASSPPGTGVVGYTF.

This clone showed up just a few times. Other DNA variants within this sample encode the same CDR3. This chain connects TRBV7-8 to TRBJ2-7; TRBD2 agrees at 13 bases. V was clipped by 5 bases and J by 3 bases; unmatched bases: 4. The CDR3 is 15 amino acids. From germline, CDR1 is SGHVS and CDR2 FQNEAQ. CDR3 in DNA: TGTGCCAGCAGCCGACTAGCGGGAGGCTTCTACGAGCAGTACTTC. Encoded protein: CASSRLAGGFYEQYF.

This chain joins TRBV6-1 and TRBJ1-1; D possibly corresponds to TRBD1 (6 bases). V was cut by 11 bases and J by 1 base, with 11 bases left in between. The germline CDR1 and CDR2 sequences are MNHNS and SASEGT. The CDR3 covers 12 residues. The CDR3 nucleotides are TGTGCCGGACAGACCTCGAACACTGAAGCTTTCTTT. This gives the protein CAGQTSNTEAFF.

V usage is TRBV5-1 and J usage is TRBJ1-2, with 8 nucleotides matching TRBD1. J was trimmed by 8 bases and V by 3 bases; bases with no gene match: 9. The CDR3 is 14 residues long. Germline V gives CDR1 SGHRS, CDR2 YFSETQ. CDR3 nucleotide sequence: TGCGCCAGCAGCTCCGAAGGACAGGGAAGCGGCTACACCTTC. This codes for CASSSEGQGSGYTF. Using reference TRBV5-1 and TRBJ1-2 for the parts outside the CDR3, the full variable domain is KAGVTQTPRYLIKTRGQQVTLSCSPISGHRSVSWYQQTPGQGLQFLFEYFSETQRNKGNFPGRFSGRQFSNSRSEMNVSTLELGDSALYLCASSSEGQGSGYTFGSGTRLTVV.

V and J are TRBV19 and TRBJ2-5; 7 bases line up with TRBD1. The CDR3 totals 18 residues. Germline assignment: CDR1 LNHDA and CDR2 SQIVND (reference sequence). The trim removed 3 bases at V and 2 bases at J, leaving 15 bases unmatched. CDR3 in DNA: TGTGCCAGTAGTATGGGAGCAGGGGGTGGGGGTTGGCAAGAGACCCAGTACTTC. Amino acid sequence: CASSMGAGGGGWQETQYF.